This T cell receptor beta chain was captured by sequencing in a study of blood T cell repertoires in COVID-19. For the study at large: COVID-19 samples collected from the United States, Italy and Spain covered acute and convalescent phases. Sources were T cells, B-cell-depleted T cells, or PBMCs; the material itself was cDNA or gDNA.

The CDR3 consists of 17 residues. CDR1 and CDR2 (germline): SGHVS, FNYEAQ. After removal of 5 bases from V and 1 base from J, the junction contained 9 bases not matched to a gene. Original handling: Amplification of reference gene primers was used by the study to estimate nucleated cell counts. Repertoires were generated with immunoSEQ multiplex PCR, while TCRdb's copy carries only in-frame clones and drops some. The DNA gave D and trimming, while V, J and clone size come from that table. Of 180,000 or so clones in the sample, 65% to 85% were seen once. Patients from Seattle were sampled longitudinally, starting during active infection.

The TCR sequence derives from a woman between 40 and 50 years old with COVID-19, enrolled during active disease. Sequencing was carried out using peripheral blood. This chain links TRBV7-6 with TRBJ2-3, with TRBD2 matching 10 bases. The CDR3 sequence is CASSRVTGTSGTDTQYF. The DNA for the CDR3 is TGTGCCAGCAGCCGAGTAACCGGGACTAGCGGCACAGATACGCAGTATTTT.